This T cell receptor beta chain stems from a study of CD8+CD57+ T cells in acquired aplastic anemia. Study at large: The DNA of sorted CD4+ and CD8+ cells averaged about 3 ug. In CD4+ cells, healthy donors produced an average of around 11 million reads.

Template material for TCR beta VDJ and CDR3 profiling consisted of genomic DNA. TCRdb analysed the reads with MiXCR anew, one entry per CDR3 protein. The sample carries approximately 170,000 distinct CDR3 sequences, around 60% recorded once. The CDR3 runs 15 residues. The germline V gene has CDR1 MGHDK and CDR2 SYGVNS. V lost 2 bases, J lost 0 bases, and 10 bases lay in between. Broader study findings: Between patients and controls, around 31 CD8+ CDR3 sequences were found in common. Patients showed no significant difference from controls in CD8+ Simpson's diversity.

The sample holds a few counts of this clonotype. Its antigen is not known. This receptor was obtained from a human donor in good health. The specimen sequenced was sorted CD4+, CD8+, or CD8+CD57+ T cells (not recorded which) from PBMCs. This sequence joins TRBV25-1 and TRBJ1-1, with D hard to call. Here the CDR3 DNA reads TGTGCCAGCAGTGAAGGTCGAGGGCTGAACACTGAAGCTTTCTTT. This codes for CASSEGRGLNTEAFF.